The clone carrying this T cell receptor (beta chain) has just a few counts. Profiling relied on immunoSEQ multiplex PCR, and the TCRdb table lists in-frame clones only, not all of them. Of around 170,000 clones in the sample, 90% are singletons; the top ten hold around 1.4%. Germline CDR1 and CDR2: SGDLS and YYNGEE. CDR3 size: 15 residues. Trimming removed 3 bases from V and 4 bases from J; junction bases left unmatched: 8. The record originates from a study of control samples from healthy donors and cancer patients. Sequencing was performed on blood. The clonotype originates from a woman in her fifties or sixties in good health. This chain uses TRBV9 with TRBJ2-5; 8 nucleotides line up with TRBD1. CDR3 sequence (DNA): TGTGCCAGCAGCGCAATGACAGGGGATGGAGAGACCCAGTACTTC. This translates into CASSAMTGDGETQYF.